This T cell receptor beta chain derives from a study of blood T cell repertoires in COVID-19. Study overall: Samples taken during acute and convalescent COVID-19 were collected in the United States, Italy and Spain. From T cells, B-cell-depleted T cells, or PBMCs came the material, which was cDNA or gDNA.

As processed by the authors: Reference gene primers were amplified, and this amplification served to estimate nucleated cell counts. The data were produced by immunoSEQ multiplex PCR, yet TCRdb's version contains in-frame clones alone and is incomplete. V, J and clone size reflect that table, while D and trimming were determined from the DNA. Altogether fewer than 250,000 clones are present, about 87% being singletons, with the ten largest covering approximately 2.6%. V was pared by 4 bases and J by 6 bases, with 8 bases of the junction left unmatched. CDR1 is SGHTS and CDR2 is YDEGEE in the germline V gene. The CDR3 consists of 16 residues.

The sample comprised peripheral blood. The sequence came from a man younger than 40 with COVID-19, enrolled during active disease. The chain couples TRBV5-8 to TRBJ1-5, with TRBD1 matching 12 bases. In DNA, the CDR3 is TGTGCCAGCAGCGCCACCGGGACAGGGGGCTCTCAGCCCCAGCATTTT. This encodes CASSATGTGGSQPQHF.